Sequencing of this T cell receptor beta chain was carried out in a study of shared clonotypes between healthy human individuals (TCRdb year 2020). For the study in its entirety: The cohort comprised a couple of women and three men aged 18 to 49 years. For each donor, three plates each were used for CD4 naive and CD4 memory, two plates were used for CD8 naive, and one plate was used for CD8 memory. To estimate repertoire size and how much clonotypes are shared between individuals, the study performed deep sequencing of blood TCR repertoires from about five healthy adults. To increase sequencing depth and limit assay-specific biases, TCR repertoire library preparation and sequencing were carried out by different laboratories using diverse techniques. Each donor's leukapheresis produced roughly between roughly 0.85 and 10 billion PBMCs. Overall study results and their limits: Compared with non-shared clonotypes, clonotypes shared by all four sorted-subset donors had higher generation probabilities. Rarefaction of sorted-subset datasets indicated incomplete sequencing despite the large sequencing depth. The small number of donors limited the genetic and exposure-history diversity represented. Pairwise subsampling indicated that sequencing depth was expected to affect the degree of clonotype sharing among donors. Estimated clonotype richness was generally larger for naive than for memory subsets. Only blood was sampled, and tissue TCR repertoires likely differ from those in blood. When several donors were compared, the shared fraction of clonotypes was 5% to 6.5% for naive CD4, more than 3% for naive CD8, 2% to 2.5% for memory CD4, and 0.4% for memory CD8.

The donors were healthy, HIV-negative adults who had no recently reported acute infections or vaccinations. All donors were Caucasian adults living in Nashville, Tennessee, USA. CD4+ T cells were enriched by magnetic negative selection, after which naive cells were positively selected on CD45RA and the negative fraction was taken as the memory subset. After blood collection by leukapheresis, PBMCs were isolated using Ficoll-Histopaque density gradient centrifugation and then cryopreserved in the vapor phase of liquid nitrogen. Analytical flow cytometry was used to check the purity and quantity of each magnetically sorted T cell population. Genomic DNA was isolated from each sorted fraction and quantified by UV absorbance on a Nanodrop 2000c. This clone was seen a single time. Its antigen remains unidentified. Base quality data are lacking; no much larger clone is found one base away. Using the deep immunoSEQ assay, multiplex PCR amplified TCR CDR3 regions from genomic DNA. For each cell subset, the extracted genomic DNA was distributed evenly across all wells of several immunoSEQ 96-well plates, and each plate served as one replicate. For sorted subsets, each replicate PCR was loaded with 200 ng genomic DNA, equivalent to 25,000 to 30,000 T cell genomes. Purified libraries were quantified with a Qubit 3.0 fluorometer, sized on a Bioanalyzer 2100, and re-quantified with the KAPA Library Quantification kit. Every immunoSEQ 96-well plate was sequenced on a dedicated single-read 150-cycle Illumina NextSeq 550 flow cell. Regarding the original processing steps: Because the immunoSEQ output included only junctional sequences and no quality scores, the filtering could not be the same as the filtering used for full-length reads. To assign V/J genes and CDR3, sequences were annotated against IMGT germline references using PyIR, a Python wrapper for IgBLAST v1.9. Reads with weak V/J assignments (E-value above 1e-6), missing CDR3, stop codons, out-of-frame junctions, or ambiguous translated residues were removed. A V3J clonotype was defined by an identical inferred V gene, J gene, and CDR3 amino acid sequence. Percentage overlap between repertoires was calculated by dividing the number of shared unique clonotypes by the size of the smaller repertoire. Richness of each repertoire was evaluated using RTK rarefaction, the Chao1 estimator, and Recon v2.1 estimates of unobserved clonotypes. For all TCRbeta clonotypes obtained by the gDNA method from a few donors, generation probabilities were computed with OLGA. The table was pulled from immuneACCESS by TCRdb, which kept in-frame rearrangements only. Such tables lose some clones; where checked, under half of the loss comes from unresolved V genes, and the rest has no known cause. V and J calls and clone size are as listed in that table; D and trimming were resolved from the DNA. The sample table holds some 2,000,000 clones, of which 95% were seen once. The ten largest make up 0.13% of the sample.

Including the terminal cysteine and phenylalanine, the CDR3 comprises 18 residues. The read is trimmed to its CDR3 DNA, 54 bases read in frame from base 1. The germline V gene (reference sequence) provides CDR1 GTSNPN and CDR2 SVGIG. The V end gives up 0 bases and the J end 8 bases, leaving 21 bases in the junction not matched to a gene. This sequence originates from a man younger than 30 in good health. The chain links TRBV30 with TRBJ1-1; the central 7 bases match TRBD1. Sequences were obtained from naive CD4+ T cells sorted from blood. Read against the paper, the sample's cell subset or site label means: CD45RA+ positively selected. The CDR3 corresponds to CAWSVSAFVLGQVPEAFF. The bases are TGTGCCTGGAGTGTAAGTGCCTTCGTACTCGGACAGGTGCCGGAAGCTTTCTTT. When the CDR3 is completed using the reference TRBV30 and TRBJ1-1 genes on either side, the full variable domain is SQTIHQWPATLVQPVGSPLSLECTVEGTSNPNLYWYRQAAGRGLQLLFYSVGIGQISSEVPQNLSASRPQDRQFILSSKKLLLSDSGFYLCAWSVSAFVLGQVPEAFFGQGTRLTVV.